The rows below give T cell receptor beta chains drawn from one sample of a study of blood T cell repertoires in COVID-19. Sequencing used immunoSEQ multiplex PCR; TCRdb keeps in-frame clones, though not all of them. Here the sample spans fewer than 200,000 clones, around four fifths being singletons. The specimen sequenced was peripheral blood. The source of these receptors is a man aged 70-80 years with acute or convalescent COVID-19. CDR3s include the opening cysteine and the closing phenylalanine or tryptophan. The D gene is left open where the match is weak. The size field is filled for only some rows; it gives once, few, many or a size class.

cdr3_nt: TGTGCCAGCAGCCGGGGACTAGCGGACTACGAGCAGTACTTC
cdr3_aa: CASSRGLADYEQYF
d_call: TRBD2
clone_size: NA
v_call: TRBV7-3
j_call: TRBJ2-7

cdr3_nt: TGTGCCAGCAGTACGACAGGGGGCAATCAGCCCCAGCATTTT
cdr3_aa: CASSTTGGNQPQHF
d_call: TRBD1
clone_size: NA
v_call: TRBV6-5
j_call: TRBJ1-5

cdr3_nt: TGTGCCATCAGCCTAGCGGGGGGAAACAATGAGCAGTTCTTC
cdr3_aa: CAISLAGGNNEQFF
d_call: TRBD2
clone_size: NA
v_call: TRBV10-3
j_call: TRBJ2-1

cdr3_nt: TGTGCCAGTGCCTCGGGTTCCAATCAGCCCCAGCATTTT
cdr3_aa: CASASGSNQPQHF
d_call: NA
clone_size: NA
v_call: TRBV19
j_call: TRBJ1-5

cdr3_nt: TGTGCCAGTAGTATAGAACCGGGACTAGCGGGAGATATTCAGTACTTC
cdr3_aa: CASSIEPGLAGDIQYF
d_call: TRBD2
clone_size: NA
v_call: TRBV19
j_call: TRBJ2-4

cdr3_nt: TGTGCCAGCAGCCATTTTCCGGTAAACACCGGGGAGCTGTTTTTT
cdr3_aa: CASSHFPVNTGELFF
d_call: NA
clone_size: NA
v_call: TRBV27
j_call: TRBJ2-2

cdr3_nt: TGTGCCAGCAGCCTCCCTAACTATGGCTACACCTTC
cdr3_aa: CASSLPNYGYTF
d_call: NA
clone_size: NA
v_call: TRBV28
j_call: TRBJ1-2

cdr3_nt: TGCGCCAGCAGTAGCCCGGGACTAGCGGGAGGGGAGACCCAGTACTTC
cdr3_aa: CASSSPGLAGGETQYF
d_call: TRBD2
clone_size: NA
v_call: TRBV10-2
j_call: TRBJ2-5

cdr3_nt: TGTGCCAGCAGCAACCTAGCGGGACCCTACGAGCAGTACTTC
cdr3_aa: CASSNLAGPYEQYF
d_call: TRBD2
clone_size: NA
v_call: TRBV7-8
j_call: TRBJ2-7

cdr3_nt: TGTGCCAGCAGCCAAGACAGGGAGAAAGCGACCCAGTACTTC
cdr3_aa: CASSQDREKATQYF
d_call: TRBD1
clone_size: few
v_call: TRBV6-5
j_call: TRBJ2-5

cdr3_nt: TGTGCCAGCAGTACCATTTCGGGTGGCACTGAAGCTTTCTTT
cdr3_aa: CASSTISGGTEAFF
d_call: NA
clone_size: NA
v_call: TRBV6-1
j_call: TRBJ1-1

cdr3_nt: TGTGCCAGCAGTGACGGCCTTCAAGCTTTCTTT
cdr3_aa: CASSDGLQAFF
d_call: NA
clone_size: NA
v_call: TRBV6-4
j_call: TRBJ1-1

cdr3_nt: TGTGCCAGCAGCTTATCCGGTTATAGCAATCAGCCCCAGCATTTT
cdr3_aa: CASSLSGYSNQPQHF
d_call: NA
clone_size: NA
v_call: TRBV11-2
j_call: TRBJ1-5

cdr3_nt: TGCGCCAGCAGCCTTAGGGGTGTATCTGAAGCTTTCTTT
cdr3_aa: CASSLRGVSEAFF
d_call: NA
clone_size: NA
v_call: TRBV5-1
j_call: TRBJ1-1

cdr3_nt: TGTGCCAGCAGTTTACCGGGACTAGGAGGGTATGAGCAGTTCTTC
cdr3_aa: CASSLPGLGGYEQFF
d_call: TRBD2
clone_size: NA
v_call: TRBV6-2/TRBV6-3
j_call: TRBJ2-1

cdr3_nt: TGTGCCAGCAGCCCGGGGACAGGGGCTCTCGACAATGAGCAGTTCTTC
cdr3_aa: CASSPGTGALDNEQFF
d_call: TRBD1
clone_size: NA
v_call: TRBV7-8
j_call: TRBJ2-1

cdr3_nt: TGTGCCAGCAGTGCAAGCAGGGGCCGCAACACTGAAGCTTTCTTT
cdr3_aa: CASSASRGRNTEAFF
d_call: NA
clone_size: NA
v_call: TRBV25-1
j_call: TRBJ1-1

cdr3_nt: TGTGCCAGCAGGGGGGGACAGACTCTATCCTACGAGCAGTACTTC
cdr3_aa: CASRGGQTLSYEQYF
d_call: NA
clone_size: NA
v_call: TRBV6-5
j_call: TRBJ2-7

cdr3_nt: TGTGCCAGCAGCAAAGCGCCAGGGGGGCAGGGGGCCAGGGAAAAACTGTTTTTT
cdr3_aa: CASSKAPGGQGAREKLFF
d_call: NA
clone_size: NA
v_call: TRBV21-1
j_call: TRBJ1-4

cdr3_nt: TGTGCTAGTGGTTTGGGGAGGGGAGGAGGTACCGGGGAGCTGTTTTTT
cdr3_aa: CASGLGRGGGTGELFF
d_call: NA
clone_size: NA
v_call: TRBV12-5
j_call: TRBJ2-2

cdr3_nt: TGTGCCATCAGTACGGGACAGGGCGATGGCTACACCTTC
cdr3_aa: CAISTGQGDGYTF
d_call: TRBD1
clone_size: NA
v_call: TRBV10-3
j_call: TRBJ1-2

cdr3_nt: TGTGCCAGCAGCTTGGCCGCTGGACAGCGTAACTATGGCTACACCTTC
cdr3_aa: CASSLAAGQRNYGYTF
d_call: NA
clone_size: NA
v_call: TRBV5-4
j_call: TRBJ1-2

cdr3_nt: TGTGCCACCAGTCCCCTGGCGGGTGGGTCGGGCAATGAGCAGTTCTTC
cdr3_aa: CATSPLAGGSGNEQFF
d_call: NA
clone_size: few
v_call: TRBV24-1
j_call: TRBJ2-1

cdr3_nt: TGCGCCAGCAGCTTGTCGGTAGCCAAAAACATTCAGTACTTC
cdr3_aa: CASSLSVAKNIQYF
d_call: NA
clone_size: NA
v_call: TRBV5-1
j_call: TRBJ2-4

cdr3_nt: TGTGCCACACAGAACTATGGCTACACCTTC
cdr3_aa: CATQNYGYTF
d_call: NA
clone_size: many
v_call: TRBV19
j_call: TRBJ1-2

cdr3_nt: TGTGCCAGTAGTCCTGGGACAGGGGGAATATCGGCCCAGTACTTC
cdr3_aa: CASSPGTGGISAQYF
d_call: TRBD1
clone_size: NA
v_call: TRBV19
j_call: TRBJ2-5

cdr3_nt: TGTGCCAGCATGGCAGACAGTTACTACGAGCAGTACTTC
cdr3_aa: CASMADSYYEQYF
d_call: NA
clone_size: NA
v_call: TRBV12-3/TRBV12-4
j_call: TRBJ2-7

cdr3_nt: TGTGCCATCAGTGAGGCAGGACAGGCCATAAGGGGCTACACCTTC
cdr3_aa: CAISEAGQAIRGYTF
d_call: TRBD1
clone_size: NA
v_call: TRBV10-3
j_call: TRBJ1-2

cdr3_nt: TGCGCCAGCAGCCCTAACAGCGGGAGCCCAGATACGCAGTATTTT
cdr3_aa: CASSPNSGSPDTQYF
d_call: TRBD2
clone_size: NA
v_call: TRBV4-1
j_call: TRBJ2-3

cdr3_nt: TGTGCCAGCAGCCCTCAAATGCGGGGCTTGGAGACCCAGTACTTC
cdr3_aa: CASSPQMRGLETQYF
d_call: NA
clone_size: NA
v_call: TRBV5-5
j_call: TRBJ2-5

cdr3_nt: TGTGCCAGCAGCACGACAGGGGTCACTGAAGCTTTCTTT
cdr3_aa: CASSTTGVTEAFF
d_call: TRBD1
clone_size: few
v_call: TRBV3-1/TRBV3-2
j_call: TRBJ1-1